What follows are 21 T cell receptor beta chains derived from one specimen sequenced in a study of cytomegalovirus exposure and HLA in healthy donors (dated by TCRdb to about 2017). Library prep was done by the immunoSEQ multiplex PCR assay. A mixture of 60 forward primers for TCR Vbeta segments and 13 reverse primers for TCR Jbeta segments was used in the multiplex PCR. TCRdb carries this immuneACCESS record with in-frame sequences only. Its versions omit some clonotypes, under half of them owing to an unresolved V gene in the studies checked, with the rest unexplained. This sample holds 100,000 to 150,000 clones; 79% were observed only once. The top ten clonotypes cover 1.5% to 2.5% of the sample. Sequencing was done on a sample of PBMCs. All receptors derive from a man in his late teens or twenties in good health and CMV-seronegative.

This clone was seen a single time. The chain has TRBV27 and TRBJ2-5; 11 bases agree with TRBD2. The V segment lost 10 bases and the J segment 2 bases; nucleotides outside the gene matches: 9. The CDR3 has 15 residues. Germline V lookup: CDR1 MNHEY, CDR2 SMNVEV (reference sequence). The chain's CDR3 is CATSRASGGQETQYF. The DNA of the CDR3 is TGTGCCACCTCCCGGGCTAGCGGGGGGCAAGAGACCCAGTACTTC.

CDR3: CASSLLFKGGRPYEQYF. The DNA of the CDR3 is TGTGCCAGCAGCTTGTTATTCAAAGGCGGGAGGCCCTACGAGCAGTACTTC. The J gene is TRBJ2-7, the V gene TRBV5-4, with TRBD2 identical over 8 bases. J lost 2 bases, V lost 1 base, and 11 bases had no gene match. From germline, CDR1 is SGHNT and CDR2 YYREEE (reference sequence). The CDR3 totals 17 residues.

The chain recombines TRBV28 with TRBJ1-1; TRBD1 might be the D (5 bases). The CDR3 runs 17 residues. Trimming stripped 3 bases from V and 1 base from J, with 18 bases between. Looked up from germline, CDR1 is MDHEN and CDR2 is SYDVKM. CDR3 sequence: CASSFRPGDLENTEAFF. As DNA, the CDR3 is TGTGCCAGCAGTTTTCGTCCGGGGGACTTAGAGAACACTGAAGCTTTCTTT.

The V and J genes are TRBV18 and TRBJ2-7; maybe TRBD1 (5 bases). This CDR3 has 14 residues. Germline loops: CDR1 KGHSH, CDR2 LQKENI. V was cut by 5 bases and J by 0 bases, with 11 bases left in between. The CDR3 loop reads CASSYVDSSYEQYF. CDR3 coding DNA: TGTGCCAGCTCATATGTCGACAGCTCCTACGAGCAGTACTTC.

The gene calls are TRBV6-5 and TRBJ1-1; 7 nucleotides match TRBD1. The CDR3 runs to 14 residues. With V trimmed by 4 bases and J by 2 bases, 4 bases remained unmatched. Germline CDR1 reads MNHEY; CDR2 reads SVGAGI. CDR3: CASSLGQTNTEAFF. The CDR3 DNA reads TGTGCCAGCAGTTTGGGACAGACAAACACTGAAGCTTTCTTT.

V is TRBV11-3 and J is TRBJ2-3; D unclear. The V and J ends lost 4 bases and 2 bases respectively, with 4 bases between them. The germline CDR1 and CDR2 sequences are SGHNT and YENEEA. The CDR3 consists of 12 residues. CDR3 in amino acids: CASSSFTDTQYF. CDR3 in DNA: TGTGCCAGCAGCTCTTTCACAGATACGCAGTATTTT.

This CDR3 is CASSLDGSGNSYNEQFF. The CDR3 bases are TGTGCCAGCAGCTTAGATGGTAGCGGGAACTCCTACAATGAGCAGTTCTTC. The chain uses TRBV7-2 and TRBJ2-1; 8 bases line up with TRBD2. J gave up 0 bases and V 1 base, and 5 bases lay outside the gene matches. This CDR3 is built from 17 residues. Germline V gives CDR1 SGHTA, CDR2 FQGNSA. The entire variable domain, with the rest obtained from reference TRBV7-2 and TRBJ2-1, is as follows: GAGVSQSPSNKVTEKGKDVELRCDPISGHTALYWYRQSLGQGLEFLIYFQGNSAPDKSGLPSDRFSAERTGGSVSTLTIQRTQQEDSAVYLCASSLDGSGNSYNEQFFGPGTRLTVL.

This chain joins TRBV2 and TRBJ1-4, with 7 bases that match TRBD1. Germline trimming cut 6 bases from V and 4 bases from J; bases unmatched to any gene: 2. The CDR3 is made up of 13 amino acids. Germline CDR1 and CDR2: SNHLY and FYNNEI. The CDR3 DNA sequence: TGTGCCAGCAGGACAGGGTATAATGAAAAACTGTTTTTT. Amino acid sequence: CASRTGYNEKLFF.

Concerning this clone: Distinct nucleotide sequences in the sample also encode this CDR3. The chain employs TRBV18 and TRBJ2-2, with 10 bases matching TRBD1. The germline gives CDR1 KGHSH, CDR2 LQKENI. With V trimmed by 3 bases and J by 4 bases, 2 bases remained unmatched. The CDR3 covers 15 residues. CDR3: CASSPGTGATGELFF. DNA of the CDR3: TGTGCCAGCTCACCGGGGACAGGGGCCACCGGGGAGCTGTTTTTT.

V usage is TRBV5-4 and J usage is TRBJ2-5; the D gene is possibly TRBD1 (6 bases). The CDR3 consists of 13 residues. V was clipped by 4 bases and J by 2 bases, with 9 bases between them. Germline loops: CDR1 SGHNT, CDR2 YYREEE (reference sequence). CDR3 region: CASSRDRQETQYF. For the CDR3, the DNA is TGTGCCAGCAGCCGCGACAGGCAAGAGACCCAGTACTTC.

The chain has TRBV9 and TRBJ1-2; D ambiguous. The CDR3 length is 12 residues. Deletions cut 3 bases from V and 8 bases from J, with 11 bases between. CDR1 and CDR2 from the germline V gene are SGDLS and YYNGEE. The CDR3 DNA reads as TGTGCCAGCAGCGGACAACCCCTAGGCTACACCTTC. Translation: CASSGQPLGYTF.

The V call is TRBV7-6, the J call TRBJ2-3; 9 nucleotides align to TRBD2. Germline CDR1 and CDR2: SGHVS and FNYEAQ. V lost 5 bases and J lost 2; bases outside the gene matches: 8. The CDR3 runs to 16 residues. This CDR3 is CASSRMTSGYTDTQYF. The CDR3 DNA follows: TGTGCCAGCAGCCGAATGACTAGCGGATACACAGATACGCAGTATTTT.

The chain's CDR3 is CASSFTGEDTQYF. CDR3 DNA: TGCGCCAGCAGCTTTACAGGGGAAGATACGCAGTATTTT. The chain recombines TRBV5-1 with TRBJ2-3, with TRBD1 identical over 7 bases. V was pared by 2 bases and J by 5 bases, with 2 bases of the junction left unmatched. The germline V gene encodes CDR1 SGHRS and CDR2 YFSETQ. The CDR3 is made up of 13 amino acids.

This sequence joins TRBV6-6 and TRBJ2-3; D gene unclear. Germline values: CDR1 MNHNY, CDR2 SVGAGI (reference sequence). The CDR3 contains 10 residues. Trimming cost V 6 bases and J 5 bases, with 3 bases left between them. CDR3 nucleotides: TGTGCCAGCAGCCAAGATACGCAGTATTTT. It encodes CASSQDTQYF.

This chain links TRBV15 with TRBJ1-5; 10 nucleotides agree with TRBD1. The CDR3 is 15 amino acids. Germline V gene sequence: CDR1 LNHNV, CDR2 YYDKDF (reference sequence). Unmatched junction bases numbered 7, after V lost 8 bases and J lost 3 bases. CDR3 residues: CATDPGQGINQPQHF. The CDR3 coding sequence is TGTGCCACCGACCCGGGACAGGGGATCAATCAGCCCCAGCATTTT.

V and J are TRBV7-9 and TRBJ1-3; 8 positions match TRBD1. The CDR3 spans 16 residues. CDR1 and CDR2 from the germline V gene are SEHNR and FQNEAQ (reference sequence). The V gene end was trimmed by 3 bases and the J gene end by 4 bases; junction bases not matched to a gene: 8. The DNA for the CDR3 is TGTGCCAGCAGCTTCCCCGACAGGGGAGGCGGAAACACCATATATTTT. This codes for CASSFPDRGGGNTIYF.

The J gene is TRBJ1-5, the V gene TRBV19, with TRBD1 as a possible D gene (6 bases). Germline V gene data show CDR1 as LNHDA and CDR2 as SQIVND (reference sequence). The CDR3 has 13 amino acids. The V and J ends lost 5 bases and 4 bases respectively, with 9 bases between them. In DNA, the CDR3 is TGTGCCAGTAGTGCACAGGGAAATCAGCCCCAGCATTTT. Protein sequence: CASSAQGNQPQHF.

The chain employs TRBV7-9 and TRBJ2-2; a weak D match, TRBD2 (6 bases). V lost 5 bases and J lost 4, with 20 bases in between. Looked up from germline, CDR1 is SEHNR and CDR2 is FQNEAQ (reference sequence). CDR3 length: 17 amino acids. The CDR3 is CASSHTQEGRSTGELFF. Written as DNA, the CDR3 is TGTGCCAGCAGCCATACTCAGGAGGGTCGTAGCACCGGGGAGCTGTTTTTT.

The V call is TRBV5-1, the J call TRBJ2-7; D is possibly TRBD1 (5 bases). CDR3 size: 16 residues. From germline, CDR1 is SGHRS and CDR2 YFSETQ. Trimming took 2 bases from V and 3 from J, leaving 18 bases between them. The CDR3 DNA sequence: TGCGCCAGCAGCTTCGTAGTCCGGCAGGGCGGCTACGAGCAGTACTTC. Residues: CASSFVVRQGGYEQYF.

The V and J genes are TRBV5-6 and TRBJ2-1; D might be TRBD2 (6 bases). Germline values: CDR1 SGHDT, CDR2 YYEEEE. This CDR3 comprises 13 residues. The ends were cut back, 3 bases at V and 12 bases at J, with 16 bases in the middle. The CDR3 loop is CASSWGEAYRQFF. CDR3 nucleotide sequence: TGTGCCAGCAGCTGGGGGGAGGCCTATCGGCAGTTCTTC.

The J gene is TRBJ2-7, the V gene TRBV7-8; 10 nucleotides agree with TRBD1. The CDR3 has 15 residues. The V and J ends lost 1 base and 7 bases, in that order; junction bases with no gene match: 7. Germline V gene data show CDR1 as SGHVS and CDR2 as FQNEAQ. Here the CDR3 reads CASSLEGQGRREQYV. In DNA form, the CDR3 reads TGTGCCAGCAGCTTAGAGGGACAGGGGAGGCGAGAGCAGTACGTC.